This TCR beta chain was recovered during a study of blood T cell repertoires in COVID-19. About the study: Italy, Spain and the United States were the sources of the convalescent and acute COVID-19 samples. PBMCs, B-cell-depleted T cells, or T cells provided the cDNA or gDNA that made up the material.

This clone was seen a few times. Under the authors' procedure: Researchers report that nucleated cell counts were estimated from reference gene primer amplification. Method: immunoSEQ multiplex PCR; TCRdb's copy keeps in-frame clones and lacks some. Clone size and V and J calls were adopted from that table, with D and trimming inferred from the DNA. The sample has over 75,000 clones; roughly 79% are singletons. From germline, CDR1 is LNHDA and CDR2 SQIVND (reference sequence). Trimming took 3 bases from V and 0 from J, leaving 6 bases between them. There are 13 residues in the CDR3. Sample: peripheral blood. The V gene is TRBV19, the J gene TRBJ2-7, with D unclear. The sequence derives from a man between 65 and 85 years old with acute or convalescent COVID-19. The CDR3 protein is CASSIAYSYEQYF. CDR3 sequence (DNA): TGTGCCAGTAGTATTGCGTACTCCTACGAGCAGTACTTC.